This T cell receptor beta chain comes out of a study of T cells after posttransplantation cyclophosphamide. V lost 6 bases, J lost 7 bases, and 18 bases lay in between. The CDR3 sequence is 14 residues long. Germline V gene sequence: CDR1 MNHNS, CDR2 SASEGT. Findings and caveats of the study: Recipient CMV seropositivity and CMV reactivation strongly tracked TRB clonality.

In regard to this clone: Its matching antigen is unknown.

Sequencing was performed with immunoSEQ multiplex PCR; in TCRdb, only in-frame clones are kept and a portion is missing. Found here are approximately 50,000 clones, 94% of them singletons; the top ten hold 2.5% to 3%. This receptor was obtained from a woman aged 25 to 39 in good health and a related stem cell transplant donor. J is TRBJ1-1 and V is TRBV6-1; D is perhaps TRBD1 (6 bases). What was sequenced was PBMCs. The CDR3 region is CASSQTPDRNEAFF. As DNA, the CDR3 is TGTGCCAGCAGCCAAACCCCCGACAGGAATGAAGCTTTCTTT.